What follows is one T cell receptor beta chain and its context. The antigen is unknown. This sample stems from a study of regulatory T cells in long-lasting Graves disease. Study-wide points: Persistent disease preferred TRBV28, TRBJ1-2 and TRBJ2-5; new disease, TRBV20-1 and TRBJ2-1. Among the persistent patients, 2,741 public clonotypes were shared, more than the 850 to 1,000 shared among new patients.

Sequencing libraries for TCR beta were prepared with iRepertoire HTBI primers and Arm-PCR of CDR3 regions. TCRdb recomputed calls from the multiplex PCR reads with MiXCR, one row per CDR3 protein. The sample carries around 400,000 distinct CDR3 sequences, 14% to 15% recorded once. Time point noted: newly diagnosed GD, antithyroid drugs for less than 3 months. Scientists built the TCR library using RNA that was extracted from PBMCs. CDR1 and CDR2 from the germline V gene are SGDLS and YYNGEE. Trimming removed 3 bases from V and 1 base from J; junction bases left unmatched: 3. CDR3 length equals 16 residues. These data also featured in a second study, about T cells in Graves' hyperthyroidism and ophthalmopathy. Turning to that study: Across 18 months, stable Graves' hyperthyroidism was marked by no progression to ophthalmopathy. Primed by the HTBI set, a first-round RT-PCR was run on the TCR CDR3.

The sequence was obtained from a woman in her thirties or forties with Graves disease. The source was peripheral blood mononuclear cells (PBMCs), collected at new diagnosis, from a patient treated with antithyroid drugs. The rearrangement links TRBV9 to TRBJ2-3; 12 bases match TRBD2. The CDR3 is CASSARLAGGTDTQYF. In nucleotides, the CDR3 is TGTGCCAGCAGCGCCCGACTAGCGGGAGGCACAGATACGCAGTATTTT.